This T cell receptor beta chain comes out of a study of T-cell memory formation after mild COVID-19. Study results and caveats: Pre-infection memory already had some responding clones, implying cross-reactive memory joined.

This clonotype showed up just a few times. The antigen remains unidentified. Germline CDR1 reads SNHLY; CDR2 reads FYNNEI. The CDR3 has 15 amino acids. Trimming cost V 5 bases and J 0 bases; bases outside gene matches: 5. TCRdb re-called the 5' RACE reads with MiXCR, one entry per CDR3 protein. The sample has 350,000 to 500,000 distinct CDR3 sequences, more than 20% seen once. The sequencing input was PBMCs or a T cell subset sorted from them (not recorded which). This chain joins TRBV2 and TRBJ2-7, with 9 bases identical to TRBD1. The sequence derives from an adult woman who had mild COVID-19 (a few samples of this study predate the infection). Cell type and time point are not known. The CDR3 here is CASSYRDRVSYEQYF. The CDR3 nucleotides read TGTGCCAGCAGTTACCGGGACAGGGTCTCCTACGAGCAGTACTTC.